The 17 T cell receptor beta chains reported below all come from one sample, sequenced in a study of cytomegalovirus exposure and HLA in healthy donors. PCR was performed using 60 Vbeta and 13 Jbeta primers. The repertoire was sequenced with immunoSEQ multiplex PCR; TCRdb's copy has only in-frame clones and lacks some. The table includes 150,000 to 200,000 clones, around 77% detected once. Material for sequencing was PBMCs. These receptors were obtained from a man in his fifties or sixties in good health and CMV-seronegative.

The chain combines TRBV6-1 with TRBJ2-7; 8 bases line up with TRBD1. Germline V gene data show CDR1 as MNHNS and CDR2 as SASEGT. CDR3 length: 15 residues. The V gene end was trimmed by 1 base and the J gene end by 4 bases; junction bases not matched to a gene: 6. The CDR3 sequence: CASSEDWTGPYEQYF. CDR3 nucleotides: TGTGCCAGCAGTGAAGATTGGACAGGGCCGTACGAGCAGTACTTC.

The V gene is TRBV4-2, the J gene TRBJ1-5; 8 bases are a match to TRBD1. Germline trimming cut 0 bases from V and 1 base from J; bases unmatched to any gene: 8. This CDR3 is 18 amino acids long. Germline V gives CDR1 LGHNA, CDR2 YNFKEQ. The CDR3 DNA follows: TGTGCCAGCAGCCAAGAAGAATTGACAGGGGTCAGCAATCAGCCCCAGCATTTT. Amino acid sequence: CASSQEELTGVSNQPQHF.

V and J are TRBV5-1 and TRBJ1-6; a weak D match, TRBD1 (6 bases). CDR1 is SGHRS, CDR2 YFSETQ, per germline. The CDR3 contains 15 residues. The ends were cut back, 2 bases at V and 5 bases at J, with 11 bases in the middle. The CDR3 loop is CASSFYAGDNSPLHF. CDR3 nucleotide sequence: TGCGCCAGCAGCTTTTACGCAGGGGATAATTCACCCCTCCACTTT.

The table lists this clone with a count of one. The chain combines TRBV6-1 with TRBJ2-7, with TRBD1 matching 9 bases. CDR1 and CDR2 (germline): MNHNS, SASEGT. The CDR3 extends over 14 amino acids. The junction had 2 bases not matched to a gene; V was cut back by 2 bases and J by 3 bases. Written as DNA, the CDR3 is TGTGCCAGCAGTGAAACAGGGGGCGGCTACGAGCAGTACTTC. This gives the protein CASSETGGGYEQYF.

This clone was counted only a few times. The chain recombines TRBV6-1 with TRBJ1-4; D may be TRBD1 (6 bases). The CDR3 contains 14 residues. The V end lost 3 bases, the J end lost 4 bases, and 9 bases lay between the germline ends. Germline-derived CDR1 and CDR2 are MNHNS and SASEGT. The CDR3 coding sequence is TGTGCCAGCAGTGATATAGGGGGTAATGAAAAACTGTTTTTT. This sequence encodes CASSDIGGNEKLFF.

This clone occurred once. The chain has TRBV29-1 and TRBJ1-3; a possible D gene is TRBD1 (6 bases). The V end lost 7 bases, the J end lost 1 base, and 14 bases lay between the germline ends. This CDR3 region has 14 residues. Germline V gene sequence: CDR1 SQVTM, CDR2 ANQGSEA. The CDR3 is CSARGIRSGNTIYF. The CDR3 DNA is TGCAGCGCCAGGGGCATCAGGTCTGGAAACACCATATATTTT.

This clone was observed a single time. The chain links TRBV27 to TRBJ1-2, with D perhaps matching TRBD1 (6 bases). From germline, CDR1 is MNHEY and CDR2 SMNVEV (reference sequence). With 6 bases removed from V and 8 bases from J, the gap between germline ends came to 16 bases. CDR3 length: 13 residues. The CDR3 sequence is CASRTTGTRGYTF. For the CDR3, the DNA is TGTGCCAGCAGGACTACAGGGACACGAGGCTACACCTTC.

The rearrangement links TRBV27 to TRBJ2-7, with a weak D call TRBD2 (6 bases). Per the germline V gene, CDR1 is MNHEY and CDR2 is SMNVEV (reference sequence). Trimming shortened V by 6 bases and J by 2 bases, and 8 bases separated the two germline ends. The length of the CDR3 is 12 residues. CDR3 sequence: CASRGGPYEQYF. The CDR3 DNA follows: TGTGCCAGCAGGGGGGGACCCTACGAGCAGTACTTC.

The chain employs TRBV7-9 and TRBJ2-3, with 7 nucleotides matching TRBD2. Trimming removed 5 bases from V and 2 bases from J; junction bases left unmatched: 16. The germline gives CDR1 SEHNR, CDR2 FQNEAQ (reference sequence). The CDR3 extends over 18 amino acids. CDR3 residues: CASSLTRVAGENTDTQYF. The CDR3 DNA sequence: TGTGCCAGCAGCCTAACTCGGGTGGCGGGGGAAAACACAGATACGCAGTATTTT.

The V and J genes are TRBV7-2 and TRBJ2-2; possible D gene TRBD1, 6 bases. Trimming removed 8 bases from V and 1 base from J, with 11 bases in between. CDR1 and CDR2 (germline): SGHTA, FQGNSA. This CDR3 is built from 14 residues. The CDR3 region has the DNA TGTGCCAGCCCTTGGGGACAGAACACCGGGGAGCTGTTTTTT. It yields the protein CASPWGQNTGELFF.

The rearrangement links TRBV4-1 to TRBJ1-2; D unclear. CDR1 and CDR2 from the germline V gene are MGHRA and YSYEKL. V was shortened by 0 bases and J by 2 bases, with 4 bases between the two germline ends. The CDR3 contains 13 residues. The CDR3 protein is CASSQDGNYGYTF. The CDR3 DNA is TGCGCCAGCAGCCAAGATGGCAACTATGGCTACACCTTC.

V is TRBV27 and J is TRBJ2-7; 10 nucleotides match TRBD2. The CDR3 is 15 residues long. Germline-derived CDR1 and CDR2 are MNHEY and SMNVEV (reference sequence). V was clipped by 0 bases and J by 6 bases; unmatched bases: 5. This chain's CDR3 is CASSLSPSGRGEQYF. In DNA form, the CDR3 reads TGTGCCAGCAGTTTATCCCCTAGCGGGAGAGGCGAGCAGTACTTC.

This clone was counted a few times. V usage is TRBV28 and J usage is TRBJ2-5; maybe TRBD1 (5 bases). The end of the DNA fits TRBJ2-7 better, so the J call may be wrong. The CDR3 extends over 13 amino acids. In germline, CDR1 is MDHEN, CDR2 SYDVKM. The CDR3, as DNA: TGTGCCAGCAGTTTTCAGGGTTCCTACGAGCAGTACTTC. Translating it yields CASSFQGSYEQYF.

This clone came up a few times. The rearrangement uses TRBV6-1 and TRBJ2-7, with 12 bases identical to TRBD2. J lost 3 bases, V lost 1 base, and 10 bases had no gene match. Germline V CDR1 and CDR2: MNHNS, SASEGT. There are 18 residues in the CDR3. The CDR3: CASSEVWVTSGGVYEQYF. DNA of the CDR3: TGTGCCAGCAGTGAAGTTTGGGTGACTAGCGGGGGAGTCTACGAGCAGTACTTC.

A few counts support this clone. This chain connects TRBV4-1 to TRBJ2-6, with 9 bases that match TRBD1. The V gene's germline CDR1 is MGHRA and CDR2 YSYEKL. The CDR3 covers 18 residues. V was clipped by 1 base and J by 0 bases; unmatched bases: 4. The CDR3: CASSQGDRAFSGANVLTF. Here the CDR3 DNA reads TGCGCCAGCAGCCAAGGGGACAGGGCTTTCTCTGGGGCCAACGTCCTGACTTTC.

The gene calls are TRBV30 and TRBJ1-2, with D possibly TRBD1 on 6 matching bases. The germline gives CDR1 GTSNPN, CDR2 SVGIG (reference sequence). This CDR3 is 11 amino acids long. V was cut by 4 bases and J by 8 bases, with 11 bases left in between. This chain's CDR3 is CAWTAGGGYTF. The CDR3 DNA follows: TGTGCCTGGACAGCGGGGGGCGGCTACACCTTC.

The V gene is TRBV6-6, the J gene TRBJ1-1; weak D call: TRBD1 (5 bases). V dropped 5 bases and J dropped 1 base, with 11 bases sitting between them. CDR3 length equals 14 residues. Germline V lookup: CDR1 MNHNY, CDR2 SVGAGI (reference sequence). The CDR3 nucleotides are TGTGCCAGCAGTCTTCAGGGCCCGAACACTGAAGCTTTCTTT. Translated, it gives CASSLQGPNTEAFF.